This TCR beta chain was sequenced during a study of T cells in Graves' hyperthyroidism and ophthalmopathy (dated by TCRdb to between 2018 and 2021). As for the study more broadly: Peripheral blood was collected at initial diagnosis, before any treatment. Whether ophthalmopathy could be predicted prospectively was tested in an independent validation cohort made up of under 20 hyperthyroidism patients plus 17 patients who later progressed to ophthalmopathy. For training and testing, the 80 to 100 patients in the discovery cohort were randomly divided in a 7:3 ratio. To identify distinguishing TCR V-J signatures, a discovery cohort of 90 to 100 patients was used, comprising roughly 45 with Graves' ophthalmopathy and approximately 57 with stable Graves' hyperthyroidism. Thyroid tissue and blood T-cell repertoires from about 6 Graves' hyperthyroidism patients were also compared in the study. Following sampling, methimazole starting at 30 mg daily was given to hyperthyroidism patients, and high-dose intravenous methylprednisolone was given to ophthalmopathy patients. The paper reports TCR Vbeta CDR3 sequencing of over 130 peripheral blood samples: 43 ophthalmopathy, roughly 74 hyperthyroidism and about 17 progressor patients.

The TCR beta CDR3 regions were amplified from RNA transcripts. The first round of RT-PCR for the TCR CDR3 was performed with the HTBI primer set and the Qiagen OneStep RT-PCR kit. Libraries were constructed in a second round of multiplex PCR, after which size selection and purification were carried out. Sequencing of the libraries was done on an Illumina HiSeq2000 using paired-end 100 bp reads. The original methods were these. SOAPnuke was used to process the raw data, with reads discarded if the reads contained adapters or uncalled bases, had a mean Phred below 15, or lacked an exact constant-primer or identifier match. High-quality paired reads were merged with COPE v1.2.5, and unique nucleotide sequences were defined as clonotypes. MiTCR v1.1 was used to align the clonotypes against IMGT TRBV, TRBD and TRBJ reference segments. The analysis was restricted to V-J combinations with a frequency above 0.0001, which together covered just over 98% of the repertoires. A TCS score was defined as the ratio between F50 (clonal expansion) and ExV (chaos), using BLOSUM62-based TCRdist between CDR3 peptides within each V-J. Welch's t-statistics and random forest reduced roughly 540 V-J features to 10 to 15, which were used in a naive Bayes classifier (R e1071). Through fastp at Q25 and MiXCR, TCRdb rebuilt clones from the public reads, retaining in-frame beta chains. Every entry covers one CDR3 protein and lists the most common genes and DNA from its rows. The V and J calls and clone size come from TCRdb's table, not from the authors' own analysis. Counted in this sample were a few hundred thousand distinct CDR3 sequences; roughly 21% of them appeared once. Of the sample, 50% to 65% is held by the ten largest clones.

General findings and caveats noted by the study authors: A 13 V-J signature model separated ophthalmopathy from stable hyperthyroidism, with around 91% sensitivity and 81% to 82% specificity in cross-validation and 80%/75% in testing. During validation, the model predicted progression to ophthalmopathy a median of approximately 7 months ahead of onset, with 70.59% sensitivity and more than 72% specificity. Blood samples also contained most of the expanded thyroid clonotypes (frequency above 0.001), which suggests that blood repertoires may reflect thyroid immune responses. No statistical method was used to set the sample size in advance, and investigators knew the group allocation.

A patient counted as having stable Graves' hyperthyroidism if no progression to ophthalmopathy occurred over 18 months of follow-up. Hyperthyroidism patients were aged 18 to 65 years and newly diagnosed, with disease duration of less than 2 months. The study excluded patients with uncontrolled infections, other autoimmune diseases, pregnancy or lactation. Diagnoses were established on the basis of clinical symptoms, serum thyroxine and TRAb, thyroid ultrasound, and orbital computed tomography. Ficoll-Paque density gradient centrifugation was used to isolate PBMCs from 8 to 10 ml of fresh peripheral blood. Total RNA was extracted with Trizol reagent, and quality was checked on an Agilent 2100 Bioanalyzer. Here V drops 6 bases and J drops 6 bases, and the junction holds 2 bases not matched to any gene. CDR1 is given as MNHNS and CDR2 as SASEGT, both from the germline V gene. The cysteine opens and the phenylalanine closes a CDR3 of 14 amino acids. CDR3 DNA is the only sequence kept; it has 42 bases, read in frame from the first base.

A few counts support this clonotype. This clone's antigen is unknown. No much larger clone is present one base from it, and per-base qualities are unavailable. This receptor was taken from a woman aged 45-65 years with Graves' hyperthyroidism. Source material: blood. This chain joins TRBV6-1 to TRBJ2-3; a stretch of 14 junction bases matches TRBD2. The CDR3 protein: CASRGLAGVDTQYF. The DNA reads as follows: TGTGCCAGCAGGGGACTAGCGGGAGTCGATACGCAGTATTTT.